The T cell receptor beta chain described here comes from a study of shared clonotypes between healthy human individuals. Overall study findings and caveats: Incompleteness in sorted-subset sequencing, despite large depth, was shown by rarefaction.

A remark on this clone: Its antigen is currently unknown.

The sorted-subset replicate PCRs were given 200 ng DNA, which is around 29,000 T cell genomes. Data came from immunoSEQ multiplex PCR; TCRdb stores just in-frame clones and leaves some out. The data hold roughly 650,000 clones, with less than 98% observed a single time. The CDR3 consists of 16 residues. Trimming removed 0 bases at V and 2 bases at J, with 14 bases between. CDR1 is SGDLS, CDR2 YYNGEE, per germline. Sequencing was performed on naive CD4+ T cells sorted from blood. Subset here: CD45RA+ positively selected. The chain combines TRBV9 with TRBJ1-1; D perhaps matches TRBD1 (5 bases). This receptor was obtained from a woman in her twenties or thirties in good health. The CDR3 DNA reads TGTGCCAGCAGCGTAGGATTGCAGGGCCCTAACACTGAAGCTTTCTTT. As protein: CASSVGLQGPNTEAFF. The variable domain in full, completed from reference TRBV9 and TRBJ1-1, reads DSGVTQTPKHLITATGQRVTLRCSPRSGDLSVYWYQQSLDQGLQFLIQYYNGEERAKGNILERFSAQQFPDLHSELNLSSLELGDSALYFCASSVGLQGPNTEAFFGQGTRLTVV.